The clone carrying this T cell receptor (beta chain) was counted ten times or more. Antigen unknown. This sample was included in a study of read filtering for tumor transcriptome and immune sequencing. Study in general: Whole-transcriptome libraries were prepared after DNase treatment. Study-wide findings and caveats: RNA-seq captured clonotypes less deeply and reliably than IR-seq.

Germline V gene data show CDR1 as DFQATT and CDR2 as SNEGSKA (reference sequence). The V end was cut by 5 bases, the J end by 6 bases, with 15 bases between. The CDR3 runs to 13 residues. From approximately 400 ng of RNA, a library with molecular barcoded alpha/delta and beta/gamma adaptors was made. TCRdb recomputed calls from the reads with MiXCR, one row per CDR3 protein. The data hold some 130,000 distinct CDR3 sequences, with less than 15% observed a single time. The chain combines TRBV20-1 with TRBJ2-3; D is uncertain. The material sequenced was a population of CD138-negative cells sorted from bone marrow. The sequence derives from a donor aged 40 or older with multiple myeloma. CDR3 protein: CSAASEPLDTQYF. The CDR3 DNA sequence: TGCAGTGCTGCCTCCGAGCCGTTGGATACGCAGTATTTT.